Below, one T cell receptor (beta chain) is given with its context. The authors' processing: The assay estimated nucleated cells by amplifying reference gene primers. The method was immunoSEQ multiplex PCR; TCRdb's version includes in-frame clones alone and lacks a portion of them. That table supplies the V and J calls and clone size; D and trimming were determined from the DNA. The table records some 44,000 clones, 92% of them present only once. The sample comes from a study of blood T cell repertoires in COVID-19. Study background: Samples representing acute and convalescent COVID-19 were sourced from the United States, Italy and Spain. The cDNA or gDNA used as material had been derived from T cells, B-cell-depleted T cells, or PBMCs.

The CDR3 totals 17 residues. V dropped 4 bases and J dropped 3; count of bases not matched to a gene: 9. Germline V gene sequence: CDR1 SGHDN, CDR2 FVKESK. Specimen: peripheral blood. The chain is built from TRBV14 and TRBJ2-2; 9 bases are shared with TRBD1. The TCR comes from a human donor in a cohort sampled during active COVID-19. CDR3 sequence reads: CASSRQGGTRYTGELFF. The CDR3 nucleotides are TGTGCCAGCAGCCGACAGGGGGGTACCCGGTACACCGGGGAGCTGTTTTTT.